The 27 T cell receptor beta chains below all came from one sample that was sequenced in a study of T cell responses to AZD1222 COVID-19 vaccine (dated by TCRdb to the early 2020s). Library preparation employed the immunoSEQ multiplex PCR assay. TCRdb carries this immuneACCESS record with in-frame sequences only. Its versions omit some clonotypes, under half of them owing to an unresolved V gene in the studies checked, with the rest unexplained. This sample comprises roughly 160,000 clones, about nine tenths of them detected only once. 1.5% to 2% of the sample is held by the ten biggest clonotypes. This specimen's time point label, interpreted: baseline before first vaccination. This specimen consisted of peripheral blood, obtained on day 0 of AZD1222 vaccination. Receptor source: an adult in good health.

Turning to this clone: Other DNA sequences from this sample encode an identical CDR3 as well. CDR3 loop: CASSIGPNQETQYF. The CDR3 DNA sequence: TGTGCCAGTAGTATAGGACCGAACCAAGAGACCCAGTACTTC. This rearrangement joins TRBV19 to TRBJ2-5; D gene ambiguous. CDR1 and CDR2 (germline): LNHDA, SQIVND (reference sequence). Trimming stripped 1 base from V and 0 bases from J, with 6 bases between. The CDR3 totals 14 residues. The entire variable domain, with the rest obtained from reference TRBV19 and TRBJ2-5, is as follows: DGGITQSPKYLFRKEGQNVTLSCEQNLNHDAMYWYRQDPGQGLRLIYYSQIVNDFQKGDIAEGYSVSREKKESFPLTVTSAQKNPTAFYLCASSIGPNQETQYFGPGTRLLVL.

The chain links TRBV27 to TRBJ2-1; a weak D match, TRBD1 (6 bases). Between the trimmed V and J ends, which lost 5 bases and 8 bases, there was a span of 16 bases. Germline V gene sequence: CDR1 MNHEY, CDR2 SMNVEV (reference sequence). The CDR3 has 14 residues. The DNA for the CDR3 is TGTGCCAGCAGTGCTTACAGGGTTCTCGATGAGCAGTTCTTC. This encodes CASSAYRVLDEQFF.

CDR3 nucleotide sequence: TGTGCCAGCAGTTACGGACAGGGGAACTATGGCTACACCTTC. Translated: CASSYGQGNYGYTF. The chain is built from TRBV6-2 or TRBV6-3 and TRBJ1-2; 9 bases align to TRBD1. The V and J ends lost 2 bases and 2 bases, in that order; junction bases with no gene match: 0. The CDR3 is made up of 14 amino acids. Germline V gives CDR1 MNHEY, CDR2 SVGEGT.

The CDR3: CASSEYRGYGYTF. The CDR3 DNA is TGCGCCAGCAGTGAGTACAGGGGTTATGGCTACACCTTC. The V call is TRBV10-2, the J call TRBJ1-2; 7 positions match TRBD1. Germline CDR1 is WSHSY and CDR2 is SAAADI. This CDR3 is 13 amino acids long. V shed 1 base and J 5 bases; nucleotides not matched to a gene: 1.

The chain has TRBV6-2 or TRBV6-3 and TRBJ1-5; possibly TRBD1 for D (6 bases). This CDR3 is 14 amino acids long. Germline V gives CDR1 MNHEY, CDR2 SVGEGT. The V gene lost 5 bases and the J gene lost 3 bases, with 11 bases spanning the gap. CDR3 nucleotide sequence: TGTGCCAGCAGTGCCCAGGGGAACAATCAGCCCCAGCATTTT. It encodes CASSAQGNNQPQHF.

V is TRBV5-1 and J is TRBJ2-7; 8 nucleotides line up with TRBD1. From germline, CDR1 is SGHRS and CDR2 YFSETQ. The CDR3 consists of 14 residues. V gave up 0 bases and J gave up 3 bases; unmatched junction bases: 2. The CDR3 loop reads CASSLAGGIYEQYF. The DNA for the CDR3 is TGCGCCAGCAGCTTGGCAGGGGGCATCTACGAGCAGTACTTC.

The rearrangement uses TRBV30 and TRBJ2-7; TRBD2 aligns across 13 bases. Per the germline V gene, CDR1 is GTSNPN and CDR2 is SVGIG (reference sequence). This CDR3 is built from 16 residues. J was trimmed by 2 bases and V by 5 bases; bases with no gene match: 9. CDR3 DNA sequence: TGTGCCTGGCGTTCCGGGACTAGCGGGGAAGCCTACGAGCAGTACTTC. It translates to CAWRSGTSGEAYEQYF.

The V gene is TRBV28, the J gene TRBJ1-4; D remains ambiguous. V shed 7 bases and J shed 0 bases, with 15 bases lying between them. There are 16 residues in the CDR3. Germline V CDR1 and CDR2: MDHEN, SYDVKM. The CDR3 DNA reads TGTGCCAGCACCAACCCATCAGCCGCAACTAATGAAAAACTGTTTTTT. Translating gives CASTNPSAATNEKLFF.

This CDR3 reads CASNSFEGAYGYTF. The CDR3 DNA is TGTGCCAGCAATTCCTTCGAGGGCGCCTATGGCTACACCTTC. The J gene is TRBJ1-2, the V gene TRBV19; D not certain. The germline V gene has CDR1 LNHDA and CDR2 SQIVND (reference sequence). Trimming shortened V by 9 bases and J by 4 bases, and 18 bases separated the two germline ends. The CDR3 is 14 residues long.

The CDR3 region is CASSLDRGTDTQYF. The CDR3 region has the DNA TGTGCCAGCAGCTTGGACAGGGGTACAGATACGCAGTATTTT. The chain links TRBV7-2 to TRBJ2-3; TRBD1 matches at 9 bases. The CDR3 consists of 14 residues. V was pared by 3 bases and J by 3 bases, with 1 base of the junction left unmatched. Germline-derived CDR1 and CDR2 are SGHTA and FQGNSA.

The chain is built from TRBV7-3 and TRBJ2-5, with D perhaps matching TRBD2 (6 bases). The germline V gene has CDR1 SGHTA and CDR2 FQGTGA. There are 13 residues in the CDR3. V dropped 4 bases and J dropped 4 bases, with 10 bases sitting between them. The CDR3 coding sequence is TGTGCCAGCAGCTCGACTAGGGGAGAGACCCAGTACTTC. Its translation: CASSSTRGETQYF.

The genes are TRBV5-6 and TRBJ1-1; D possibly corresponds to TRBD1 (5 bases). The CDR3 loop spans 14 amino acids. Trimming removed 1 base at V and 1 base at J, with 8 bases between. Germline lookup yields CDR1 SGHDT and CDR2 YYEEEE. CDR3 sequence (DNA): TGTGCCAGCAGCTTGTTTGACAGGAACACTGAAGCTTTCTTT. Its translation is CASSLFDRNTEAFF.

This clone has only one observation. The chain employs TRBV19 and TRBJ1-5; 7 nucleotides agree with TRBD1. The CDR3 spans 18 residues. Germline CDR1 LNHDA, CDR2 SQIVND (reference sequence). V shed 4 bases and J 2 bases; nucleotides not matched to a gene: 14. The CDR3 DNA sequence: TGTGCCAGTAGTAAAGGGTCAGCGACAGGGACGGGCAATCAGCCCCAGCATTTT. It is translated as CASSKGSATGTGNQPQHF.

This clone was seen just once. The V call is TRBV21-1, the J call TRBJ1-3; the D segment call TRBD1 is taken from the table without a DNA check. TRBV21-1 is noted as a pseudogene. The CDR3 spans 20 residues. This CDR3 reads CASSNGTPGQGGLSGNTIYF. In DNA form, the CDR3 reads TGTGCCAGCAGCAACGGGACTCCGGGACAGGGAGGACTCTCTGGAAACACCATATATTTT.

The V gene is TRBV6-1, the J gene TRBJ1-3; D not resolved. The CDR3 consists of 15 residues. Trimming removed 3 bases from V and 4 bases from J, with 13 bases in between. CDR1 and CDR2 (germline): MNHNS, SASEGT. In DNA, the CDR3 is TGTGCCAGCAGTGAGTCCCCGGGCCGAGGAAACACCATATATTTT. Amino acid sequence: CASSESPGRGNTIYF.

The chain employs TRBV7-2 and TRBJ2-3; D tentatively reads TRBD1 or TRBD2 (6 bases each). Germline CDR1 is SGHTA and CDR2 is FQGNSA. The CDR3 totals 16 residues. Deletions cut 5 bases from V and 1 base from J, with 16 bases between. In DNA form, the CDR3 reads TGTGCCAGCAGCCTACAGAGGGGGGTAGGCACAGATACGCAGTATTTT. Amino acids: CASSLQRGVGTDTQYF.

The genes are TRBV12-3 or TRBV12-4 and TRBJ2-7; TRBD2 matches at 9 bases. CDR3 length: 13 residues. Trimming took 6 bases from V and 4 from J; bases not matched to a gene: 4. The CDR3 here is CASSAGGTYEQYF. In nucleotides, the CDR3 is TGTGCCAGCAGCGCGGGAGGGACATACGAGCAGTACTTC.

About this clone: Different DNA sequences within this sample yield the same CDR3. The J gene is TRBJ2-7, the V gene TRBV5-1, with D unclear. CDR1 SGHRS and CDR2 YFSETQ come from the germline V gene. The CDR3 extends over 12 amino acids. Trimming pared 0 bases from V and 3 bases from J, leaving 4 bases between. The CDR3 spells CASSLVGYEQYF. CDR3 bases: TGCGCCAGCAGCTTGGTAGGCTACGAGCAGTACTTC.

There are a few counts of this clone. The CDR3 sequence is CASSLVSTSGNNEQFF. CDR3 coding DNA: TGTGCCAGCAGCTTGGTTTCGACTAGCGGGAACAATGAGCAGTTCTTC. The gene calls are TRBV5-4 and TRBJ2-1, with 11 bases that match TRBD2. V shed 0 bases and J 5 bases; nucleotides not matched to a gene: 4. CDR1 SGHNT and CDR2 YYREEE come from the germline V gene (reference sequence). The CDR3 spans 16 residues.

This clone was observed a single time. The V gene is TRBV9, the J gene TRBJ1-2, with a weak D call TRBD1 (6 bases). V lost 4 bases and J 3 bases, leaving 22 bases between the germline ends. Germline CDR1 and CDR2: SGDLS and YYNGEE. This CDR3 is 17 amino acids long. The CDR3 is CASSPSSRGGTDYGYTF. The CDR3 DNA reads TGTGCCAGCAGCCCAAGTAGTAGAGGGGGGACGGACTATGGCTACACCTTC.

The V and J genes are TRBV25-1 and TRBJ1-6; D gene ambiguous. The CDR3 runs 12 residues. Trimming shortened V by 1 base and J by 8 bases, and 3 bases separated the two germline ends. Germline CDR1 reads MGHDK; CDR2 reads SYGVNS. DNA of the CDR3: TGTGCCAGCAGTGAATCTGATTCACCCCTCCACTTT. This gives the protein CASSESDSPLHF.

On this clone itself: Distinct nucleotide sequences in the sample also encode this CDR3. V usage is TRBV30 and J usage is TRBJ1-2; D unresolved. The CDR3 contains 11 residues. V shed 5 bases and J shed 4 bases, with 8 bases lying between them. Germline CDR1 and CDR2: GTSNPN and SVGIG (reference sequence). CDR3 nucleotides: TGTGCCTGGTCCGTTGGCTATGGCTACACCTTC. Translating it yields CAWSVGYGYTF.

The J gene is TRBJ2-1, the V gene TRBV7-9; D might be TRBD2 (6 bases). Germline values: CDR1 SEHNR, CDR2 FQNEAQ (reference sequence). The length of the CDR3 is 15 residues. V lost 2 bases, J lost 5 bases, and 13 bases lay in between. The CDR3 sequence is CASSLLGGRDNEQFF. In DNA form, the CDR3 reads TGTGCCAGCAGCTTATTGGGGGGACGTGACAATGAGCAGTTCTTC.

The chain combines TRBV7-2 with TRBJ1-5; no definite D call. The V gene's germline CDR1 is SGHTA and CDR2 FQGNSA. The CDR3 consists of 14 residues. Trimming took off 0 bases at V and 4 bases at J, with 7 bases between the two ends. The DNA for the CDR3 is TGTGCCAGCAGCTTAGCTTTGGGGAATCAGCCCCAGCATTTT. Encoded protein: CASSLALGNQPQHF.

The CDR3 region is CASSESGKKTDTQYF. CDR3 sequence (DNA): TGTGCCAGCAGTGAATCCGGCAAAAAGACAGATACGCAGTATTTT. The genes are TRBV25-1 and TRBJ2-3; D is undetermined. This CDR3 spans 15 amino acids. Trimming took off 1 base at V and 3 bases at J, with 11 bases between the two ends. CDR1 and CDR2 (germline): MGHDK, SYGVNS.

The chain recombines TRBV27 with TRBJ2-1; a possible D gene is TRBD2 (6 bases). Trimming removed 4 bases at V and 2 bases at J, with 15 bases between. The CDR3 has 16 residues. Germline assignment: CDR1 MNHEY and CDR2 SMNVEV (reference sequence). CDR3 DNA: TGTGCCAGCAGTTCCATCCTGGGAGGAGCCTACAATGAGCAGTTCTTC. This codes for CASSSILGGAYNEQFF.

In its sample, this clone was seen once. In nucleotides, the CDR3 is TGTGCCAGCAGGCCTCTGGGGGAGTACAGGAACACTGAAGCTTTCTTT. Translating gives CASRPLGEYRNTEAFF. The gene calls are TRBV6-2 or TRBV6-3 and TRBJ1-1, with D tentatively TRBD1 (5 bases). The V end lost 6 bases, the J end lost 1 base, and 18 bases lay between the germline ends. Germline CDR1 and CDR2: MNHEY and SVGEGT. The length of the CDR3 is 16 residues.